The 23 T cell receptor beta chains reported below all come from one sample, sequenced in a study of T cell changes during pregnancy in multiple sclerosis. Repertoires were generated with immunoSEQ multiplex PCR, while TCRdb's copy carries only in-frame clones and drops some. The sample carries just under 65,000 clones, approximately 93% recorded once. Sequencing was performed on CD8+ T cells from peripheral blood mononuclear cells, taken in the second trimester of pregnancy. These receptors were obtained from a female donor with multiple sclerosis, enrolled in a pregnancy study.

This chain links TRBV7-6 with TRBJ2-7; 13 bases agree with TRBD2. The V gene's germline CDR1 is SGHVS and CDR2 FNYEAQ. J was trimmed by 5 bases and V by 0 bases; bases with no gene match: 1. This CDR3 region has 15 residues. CDR3 nucleotides: TGTGCCAGCAGCTTAGCAACTAGCGGGAGGGACGAGCAGTACTTC. Protein sequence: CASSLATSGRDEQYF.

This chain links TRBV27 with TRBJ2-1, with 8 positions matching TRBD1. V lost 6 bases to trimming and J lost 0 bases; unmatched junction nucleotides: 7. Germline CDR1 MNHEY, CDR2 SMNVEV (reference sequence). There are 16 residues in the CDR3. CDR3 loop: CASSPDRVSSYNEQFF. CDR3 DNA: TGTGCCAGCAGCCCGGACAGGGTGAGCTCCTACAATGAGCAGTTCTTC.

The chain links TRBV21-1 to TRBJ2-7; the DNA was not compared with TRBD2, the D call given in the table. TRBV21-1 is an annotated pseudogene. This CDR3 has 15 amino acids. CDR3 nucleotide sequence: TGTGCCAGCAGCGATGGACTGAAAAAGGCCTACGAGCAGTACTTC. It specifies CASSDGLKKAYEQYF.

V usage is TRBV19 and J usage is TRBJ1-1, with TRBD1 matching over 7 bases. Germline trimming cut 3 bases from V and 11 bases from J; bases unmatched to any gene: 9. Germline CDR1 reads LNHDA; CDR2 reads SQIVND (reference sequence). This CDR3 has 13 amino acids. This chain's CDR3 is CASSMAAGGKAFF. The DNA for the CDR3 is TGTGCCAGTAGTATGGCGGCAGGGGGGAAGGCTTTCTTT. Combining the CDR3 with reference TRBV19 and TRBJ1-1 gives the whole variable domain DGGITQSPKYLFRKEGQNVTLSCEQNLNHDAMYWYRQDPGQGLRLIYYSQIVNDFQKGDIAEGYSVSREKKESFPLTVTSAQKNPTAFYLCASSMAAGGKAFFGQGTRLTVV.

The chain links TRBV27 to TRBJ2-7; D perhaps matches TRBD1 (5 bases). Trimming took 7 bases from V and 2 from J, leaving 15 bases between them. This CDR3 has 14 amino acids. Germline CDR1 and CDR2: MNHEY and SMNVEV (reference sequence). CDR3 sequence: CASKIRRATYEQYF. The CDR3 coding sequence is TGTGCCAGCAAAATCCGCAGGGCGACCTACGAGCAGTACTTC.

The chain combines TRBV6-5 with TRBJ1-1, with D perhaps TRBD1 (6 bases). CDR3 length: 13 residues. Germline values: CDR1 MNHEY, CDR2 SVGAGI. V lost 6 bases and J 6 bases, leaving 14 bases between the germline ends. CDR3 loop: CASSLRGAAEAFF. The CDR3 nucleotides read TGTGCCAGCAGCCTACGGGGGGCTGCTGAAGCTTTCTTT.

The chain carries TRBV4-1 and TRBJ2-7; D is undetermined. CDR1 is MGHRA and CDR2 is YSYEKL in the germline V gene. The ends were cut back, 0 bases at V and 1 base at J, with 10 bases in the middle. CDR3 size: 15 residues. Here the CDR3 reads CASSQDRSLSYEQYF. The CDR3 DNA reads as TGCGCCAGCAGCCAAGATCGGTCCCTTTCCTACGAGCAGTACTTC.

J is TRBJ2-3 and V is TRBV5-4; D perhaps matches TRBD2 (6 bases). Germline loops: CDR1 SGHNT, CDR2 YYREEE (reference sequence). Trimming removed 3 bases at V and 3 bases at J, with 23 bases between. CDR3 length equals 18 residues. CDR3 sequence: CASSWGDLRPKKTDTQYF. The CDR3 bases are TGTGCCAGCAGCTGGGGGGACCTCCGCCCGAAAAAAACAGATACGCAGTATTTT.

The CDR3 reads CAWSVLGTSGTGIYNEQFF. CDR3 nucleotides: TGTGCCTGGAGTGTACTCGGGACTAGCGGGACTGGGATCTACAATGAGCAGTTCTTC. V gene TRBV30 combines with J gene TRBJ2-1; 13 nucleotides agree with TRBD2. After removal of 0 bases from V and 3 bases from J, the junction contained 11 bases not matched to a gene. This CDR3 contains 19 residues. From germline, CDR1 is GTSNPN and CDR2 SVGIG (reference sequence).

This clone was picked up one time. J is TRBJ2-7 and V is TRBV10-3, with a tentative D call TRBD2 (6 bases). Trimming stripped 0 bases from V and 3 bases from J, with 18 bases between. The CDR3 runs to 17 residues. In germline, CDR1 is ENHRY, CDR2 SYGVKD. The CDR3 nucleotides read TGTGCCATCAGTGAGTCACTAGCCTCTAAAGGGGACTACGAGCAGTACTTC. Translating gives CAISESLASKGDYEQYF.

This clone occurred once. The rearrangement links TRBV28 to TRBJ1-1; the D is unclear. Germline CDR1 MDHEN, CDR2 SYDVKM. The CDR3 length is 15 residues. Trimming stripped 6 bases from V and 8 bases from J, with 22 bases between. CDR3 sequence reads: CASSFVGPPTLEAFF. In nucleotides, the CDR3 is TGTGCCAGCAGCTTCGTTGGGCCCCCAACCCTAGAAGCTTTCTTT.

This chain joins TRBV5-1 and TRBJ2-3; weak D call: TRBD2 (7 bases). CDR1 is SGHRS and CDR2 is YFSETQ in the germline V gene. V lost 2 bases and J lost 7, with 20 bases in between. The CDR3 length is 16 residues. In nucleotides, the CDR3 is TGCGCCAGCAGCTTTGACTGGGAGGGAGGGGACAATACGCAGTATTTT. Its protein is CASSFDWEGGDNTQYF.

The chain recombines TRBV5-1 with TRBJ1-5; the match to TRBD1 covers 7 bases. There are 15 residues in the CDR3. Per germline, CDR1 SGHRS and CDR2 YFSETQ. J lost 6 bases, V lost 0 bases, and 6 bases had no gene match. CDR3 nucleotides: TGCGCCAGCAGCTTGGAAGGGACAGTTGGTCAGCCCCAGCATTTT. Its protein product is CASSLEGTVGQPQHF. The full variable domain, its missing parts supplied by reference TRBV5-1 and TRBJ1-5, is KAGVTQTPRYLIKTRGQQVTLSCSPISGHRSVSWYQQTPGQGLQFLFEYFSETQRNKGNFPGRFSGRQFSNSRSEMNVSTLELGDSALYLCASSLEGTVGQPQHFGDGTRLSIL.

V gene TRBV19 combines with J gene TRBJ1-1; TRBD1 is a possible D gene (6 bases). Trimming removed 3 bases from V and 5 bases from J, with 16 bases in between. Germline V gene data show CDR1 as LNHDA and CDR2 as SQIVND (reference sequence). This CDR3 is built from 15 residues. The CDR3 nucleotides read TGTGCCAGTAGTATTTCGCGGGGGGCGAGGACTGAAGCTTTCTTT. As protein: CASSISRGARTEAFF.

V is TRBV9 and J is TRBJ2-5; D not certain. The V and J ends lost 3 bases and 0 bases respectively, with 6 bases between them. CDR1 SGDLS and CDR2 YYNGEE come from the germline V gene. CDR3 length: 13 residues. The CDR3 nucleotides read TGTGCCAGCAGCGCAGACTACCAAGAGACCCAGTACTTC. Amino acids: CASSADYQETQYF.

V is TRBV7-9 and J is TRBJ2-1, with 13 nucleotides matching TRBD2. There are 16 residues in the CDR3. Germline V gene data show CDR1 as SEHNR and CDR2 as FQNEAQ (reference sequence). V shed 5 bases and J 3 bases; nucleotides not matched to a gene: 4. The CDR3 spells CASSETSGRDYNEQFF. As DNA, the CDR3 is TGTGCCAGCAGCGAAACTAGCGGGAGGGACTACAATGAGCAGTTCTTC.

The V and J genes are TRBV27 and TRBJ2-7; TRBD2 matches 13 bases. With V trimmed by 6 bases and J by 4 bases, 3 bases remained unmatched. Germline-derived CDR1 and CDR2 are MNHEY and SMNVEV (reference sequence). This CDR3 has 14 amino acids. The CDR3 loop is CASSPGLAGYEQYF. The CDR3 bases are TGTGCCAGCAGCCCGGGACTAGCGGGATACGAGCAGTACTTC.

This clone is a singleton in its sample. The rearrangement links TRBV10-3 to TRBJ2-1; 9 bases align to TRBD2. The CDR3 extends over 16 amino acids. The V gene end was trimmed by 2 bases and the J gene end by 8 bases; junction bases not matched to a gene: 10. Looked up from germline, CDR1 is ENHRY and CDR2 is SYGVKD. The CDR3 here is CAISEAGREGGDEQFF. CDR3 nucleotides: TGTGCCATCAGTGAGGCAGGGCGGGAGGGAGGCGATGAGCAGTTCTTC.

The chain couples TRBV6-5 to TRBJ1-6, with D unclear. Between the trimmed V and J ends, which lost 7 bases and 0 bases, there was a span of 7 bases. This CDR3 has 14 amino acids. Germline V gene lookup returns CDR1 MNHEY and CDR2 SVGAGI. In nucleotides, the CDR3 is TGTGCCAGCACAGACTTCTCCTATAATTCACCCCTCCACTTT. As protein: CASTDFSYNSPLHF.

In this sample, this clone turned up a few times. The chain couples TRBV19 to TRBJ2-3; D uncertain. The germline V and J ends were trimmed by 6 bases and 4 bases, with 8 bases remaining between them. CDR3 length: 12 amino acids. Per germline, CDR1 LNHDA and CDR2 SQIVND (reference sequence). The CDR3 DNA follows: TGTGCCAGTAGCGAGGATGCAGATACGCAGTATTTT. It translates to CASSEDADTQYF.

The J gene is TRBJ1-4, the V gene TRBV29-1, with D hard to call. CDR1 and CDR2 from the germline V gene are SQVTM and ANQGSEA. This CDR3 has 13 amino acids. The ends were cut back, 5 bases at V and 8 bases at J, with 15 bases in the middle. The CDR3 reads CSVNGRSGEKLFF. CDR3 sequence (DNA): TGCAGCGTTAATGGACGCTCGGGGGAAAAACTGTTTTTT.

The chain has TRBV9 and TRBJ1-2, with 8 bases lining up with TRBD1. This CDR3 has 15 residues. With V trimmed by 3 bases and J by 6 bases, 10 bases remained unmatched. CDR1 SGDLS and CDR2 YYNGEE come from the germline V gene. The CDR3 is CASSESDRGAHGYTF. CDR3 DNA: TGTGCCAGCAGCGAATCCGACAGGGGCGCGCATGGCTACACCTTC.

The chain recombines TRBV13 with TRBJ2-1, with TRBD1 matching over 9 bases. The junction had 8 bases not matched to a gene; V was cut back by 4 bases and J by 1 base. Per the germline V gene, CDR1 is PRHDT and CDR2 is FYEKMQ (reference sequence). The length of the CDR3 is 17 residues. The CDR3 nucleotides read TGTGCCAGCAGCTCCGGCCCCGGGACAGGGTCCTACAATGAGCAGTTCTTC. Translated: CASSSGPGTGSYNEQFF.